This TCR beta chain was identified in a study of cytomegalovirus exposure and HLA in healthy donors. The protocol was immunoSEQ multiplex PCR, while the TCRdb copy is restricted to in-frame clones and leaves out a portion. Of approximately 160,000 clones listed, 84% were seen once; the top ten hold approximately 10%. Regarding this clone: A single base separates this from a much larger clone, so it may be a read error.

The CDR3 runs 13 residues. Germline assignment: CDR1 SGHTA and CDR2 FQGNSA. The chain is built from TRBV7-2 and TRBJ1-2; 8 positions match TRBD1. The source is a man in his thirties or forties in good health and CMV-seropositive. The sequencing input was PBMCs. The CDR3 nucleotides read TGTGCCAGCAACGAACAGGGGGAAGGCGGCTACATCTTC. Its protein product is CASNEQGEGGYIF.